This TCR beta chain was recorded in a study of shared clonotypes between healthy human individuals. Study details: Donors consisted of a couple of women and three men between 18 and 49.

Study-level findings and limits: Four donors had about 5.1% of their naive CD4 clonotypes in common. Rarefaction revealed incomplete sorted-subset sequencing despite large depth.

What CD8 memory combined were CD45RO+ cells and CCR7-negative CD45RA+ TemRA cells. This CDR3 contains 12 residues. Germline V CDR1 and CDR2: SGHRS, YFSETQ. Deletions cut 3 bases from V and 8 bases from J, with 9 bases between. Note on this clone: The antigen is undetermined.

Sequenced by immunoSEQ multiplex PCR; TCRdb stores in-frame clones only, minus some. The data show about 380,000 clones, about 97% seen once. The chain uses TRBV5-1 and TRBJ2-1; D possibly corresponds to TRBD2 (5 bases). This TCR derives from a man aged 30 to 39 in good health. The sample was memory CD8+ T cells sorted from blood. Subset here: CD45RO+ cells pooled with CCR7-negative TemRA cells. Here the CDR3 reads CASSWTGDEQFF. The DNA of the CDR3 is TGCGCCAGCAGCTGGACCGGGGATGAGCAGTTCTTC.